This T cell receptor (beta chain) was captured in a study of T cells in Graves' hyperthyroidism and ophthalmopathy. The study's findings and limits: Most clonotypes expanded in thyroid above 0.001 were likewise present in blood.

The study enrolled patients aged 18 to 65 with newly diagnosed hyperthyroidism of under 2 months' duration. Over 9 ml of fresh peripheral blood supplied the PBMCs. This clonotype was counted many times. Its antigen is unknown. RNA transcripts yielded amplified TCR beta CDR3 regions. HTBI primers drove first-round RT-PCR of the TCR CDR3. Each CDR3 protein gets one entry after TCRdb re-called the multiplex PCR reads with MiXCR. The sample includes around 450,000 distinct CDR3 sequences, 15% to 17% of them seen just once. With 3 bases clipped from V and 10 bases from J, the junction kept 7 bases outside the gene matches. There are 14 residues in the CDR3. From germline, CDR1 is MGHRA and CDR2 YSYEKL.

The chain has TRBV4-1 and TRBJ2-1, with 9 bases that match TRBD1. The material sequenced was blood. The TCR comes from a woman aged 18-30 years with Graves' hyperthyroidism. The CDR3 region is CASSHWDREGEQFF. CDR3 DNA: TGCGCCAGCAGCCATTGGGACAGGGAAGGGGAGCAGTTCTTC.